These 20 T cell receptor beta chains originate from one sample sequenced in a study of blood T cell repertoires in COVID-19. The assay was immunoSEQ multiplex PCR, and TCRdb's table has in-frame clones only and misses some. The sample holds 50,000 to 70,000 clones, approximately 89% seen once. The sequencing sample was made of peripheral blood. The receptors come from a man aged 55 to 70 with active or convalescent COVID-19.

The J gene is TRBJ1-1, the V gene TRBV12-3 or TRBV12-4; D remains ambiguous. V lost 5 bases, J lost 3 bases, and 10 bases lay in between. This CDR3 comprises 13 residues. In DNA form, the CDR3 reads TGTGCCAGCAGTGAACATCCCTACACTGAAGCTTTCTTT. It yields the protein CASSEHPYTEAFF.

The rearrangement joins TRBV6-5 to TRBJ2-4; D gene uncertain. The CDR3 totals 16 residues. Trimming left V 0 bases short and J 0 bases short, with 9 bases between. Looked up from germline, CDR1 is MNHEY and CDR2 is SVGAGI. CDR3 amino acids: CASSYSESLAKNIQYF. In nucleotides, the CDR3 is TGTGCCAGCAGTTACTCCGAGAGTCTAGCCAAAAACATTCAGTACTTC.

The chain uses TRBV27 and TRBJ2-5, with TRBD2 identical over 11 bases. In germline, CDR1 is MNHEY, CDR2 SMNVEV (reference sequence). The CDR3 totals 14 residues. After removal of 3 bases from V and 5 bases from J, the junction contained 2 bases not matched to a gene. The CDR3 DNA reads as TGTGCCAGCAGTTTCATAGCGGGAGGGGAGACCCAGTACTTC. Translated, it gives CASSFIAGGETQYF.

A few counts support this clone. The chain couples TRBV27 to TRBJ2-1; D remains ambiguous. The CDR3 is made up of 13 amino acids. Germline CDR1 reads MNHEY; CDR2 reads SMNVEV (reference sequence). With 6 bases removed from V and 12 bases from J, the gap between germline ends came to 18 bases. CDR3 sequence reads: CASSQLIPPGQFF. CDR3 DNA: TGTGCCAGCAGCCAACTGATACCTCCGGGGCAGTTCTTC.

The sample holds a few counts of this clone. The chain has TRBV2 and TRBJ2-2, with a tentative D call TRBD1 (5 bases). The CDR3 contains 15 residues. Germline V gene sequence: CDR1 SNHLY, CDR2 FYNNEI. Deletions cut 7 bases from V and 2 bases from J, with 14 bases between. CDR3 in DNA: TGTGCCAGCACTACGACAGTCTCCAACACCGGGGAGCTGTTTTTT. This translates into CASTTTVSNTGELFF.

This clone was observed once. DNA of the CDR3: TGCAGCGTTGGCGACACCTCCTACGAGCAGTACTTC. Translating gives CSVGDTSYEQYF. V and J are TRBV29-1 and TRBJ2-7; no firm D call. The germline CDR1 and CDR2 sequences are SQVTM and ANQGSEA. The CDR3 has 12 residues. The V end was cut by 4 bases, the J end by 0 bases, with 7 bases between.

V usage is TRBV30 and J usage is TRBJ1-2, with TRBD1 as a possible D gene (6 bases). Germline V gives CDR1 GTSNPN, CDR2 SVGIG (reference sequence). CDR3 length equals 15 residues. V was trimmed by 3 bases and J by 8 bases, leaving 22 bases between them. This chain's CDR3 is CAWSRTTGGNRGYTF. DNA for the CDR3: TGTGCCTGGAGCCGAACAACGGGGGGCAATAGAGGCTACACCTTC.

The chain combines TRBV6-5 with TRBJ1-5; 9 bases agree with TRBD1. CDR3 length equals 15 residues. V lost 6 bases, J lost 1 base, and 4 bases stayed unmatched. Germline CDR1 MNHEY, CDR2 SVGAGI. CDR3 in amino acids: CASSRTGASNQPQHF. CDR3 coding DNA: TGTGCCAGCAGCAGGACAGGGGCCAGCAATCAGCCCCAGCATTTT.

The chain has TRBV7-2 and TRBJ2-2, with D maybe TRBD2 (6 bases). Germline V gene data show CDR1 as SGHTA and CDR2 as FQGNSA. CDR3 length equals 16 residues. V dropped 4 bases and J dropped 6 bases, with 18 bases sitting between them. The CDR3 DNA follows: TGTGCCAGCAGCTCCAAGACTAGGAATCTGGCCGGGGAGCTGTTTTTT. It is translated as CASSSKTRNLAGELFF.

The gene calls are TRBV28 and TRBJ1-5; 9 bases map to TRBD1. Germline V gene data show CDR1 as MDHEN and CDR2 as SYDVKM. The CDR3 covers 15 residues. V gave up 6 bases and J gave up 6 bases; unmatched junction bases: 9. The CDR3 nucleotides are TGTGCCAGCAGAAAAGTACAGGGGGCGGGTCAGCCCCAGCATTTT. It is translated as CASRKVQGAGQPQHF.

The rearrangement joins TRBV7-9 to TRBJ2-4; tentative D call: TRBD2 (6 bases). From germline, CDR1 is SEHNR and CDR2 FQNEAQ (reference sequence). V was cut by 3 bases and J by 1 base, with 7 bases left in between. The CDR3 covers 14 residues. DNA of the CDR3: TGTGCCAGCAGCTTTAGCGGTGCCAAAAACATTCAGTACTTC. This sequence encodes CASSFSGAKNIQYF.

This clone was counted once. The gene calls are TRBV5-1 and TRBJ2-2; unclear D gene. In germline, CDR1 is SGHRS, CDR2 YFSETQ. V was trimmed by 1 base and J by 1 base, leaving 2 bases between them. The CDR3 has 13 amino acids. CDR3 nucleotides: TGCGCCAGCAGCTTGCAGAACACCGGGGAGCTGTTTTTT. It yields the protein CASSLQNTGELFF.

The chain combines TRBV29-1 with TRBJ1-5; D is uncertain. This CDR3 spans 13 amino acids. With 4 bases removed from V and 1 base from J, the gap between germline ends came to 8 bases. Per the germline V gene, CDR1 is SQVTM and CDR2 is ANQGSEA. The CDR3 nucleotides read TGCAGCGTTGTAGGAGGGAGCAATCAGCCCCAGCATTTT. As protein: CSVVGGSNQPQHF.

The chain carries TRBV30 and TRBJ1-3; 8 nucleotides match TRBD1. The CDR3 runs 13 residues. V lost 5 bases and J lost 3; bases outside the gene matches: 3. Looked up from germline, CDR1 is GTSNPN and CDR2 is SVGIG (reference sequence). CDR3 residues: CAWDRGSGNTIYF. The CDR3 DNA sequence: TGTGCCTGGGACAGGGGAAGTGGAAACACCATATATTTT.

This rearrangement joins TRBV7-2 to TRBJ1-2, with D perhaps matching TRBD1 (5 bases). The CDR3 runs to 15 residues. Germline V gives CDR1 SGHTA, CDR2 FQGNSA. V was cut by 5 bases and J by 6 bases, with 19 bases left in between. CDR3 in DNA: TGTGCCAGCAGCCTCCACCAGGGCCAATCCGATGGCTACACCTTC. This encodes CASSLHQGQSDGYTF.

This clone was counted a single time. The rearrangement links TRBV4-1 to TRBJ2-2; TRBD1 agrees at 9 bases. This CDR3 region has 15 residues. Germline V CDR1 and CDR2: MGHRA, YSYEKL. Trimming at V came to 8 bases and at J to 3 bases, leaving 7 bases not matched to a gene. The CDR3 DNA sequence: TGCGCCAGCTCTCCCGGGGACAGGGACACCGGGGAGCTGTTTTTT. Translated: CASSPGDRDTGELFF.

CDR3 sequence (DNA): TGTGCCAGCAGCATGACTAGCGGGAGAACAGATACGCAGTATTTT. Translation gives CASSMTSGRTDTQYF. The rearrangement uses TRBV11-2 and TRBJ2-3; 12 bases agree with TRBD2. V lost 5 bases and J lost 3; bases outside the gene matches: 3. The CDR3 totals 15 residues. CDR1 SGHAT and CDR2 FQNNGV come from the germline V gene. The whole variable domain, remainder taken from reference TRBV11-2 and TRBJ2-3, is EAGVAQSPRYKIIEKRQSVAFWCNPISGHATLYWYQQILGQGPKLLIQFQNNGVVDDSQLPKDRFSAERLKGVDSTLKIQPAKLEDSAVYLCASSMTSGRTDTQYFGPGTRLTVL.

The CDR3 spells CASSFRLNPYGYTF. CDR3 sequence (DNA): TGTGCCAGCAGTTTCCGACTAAACCCCTATGGCTACACCTTC. The rearrangement links TRBV28 to TRBJ1-2; no clear D gene. The V end lost 3 bases, the J end lost 4 bases, and 12 bases lay between the germline ends. CDR3 size: 14 residues. Germline CDR1 is MDHEN and CDR2 is SYDVKM.

This clone came up once. V usage is TRBV9 and J usage is TRBJ2-1, with TRBD2 matching 15 bases. Trimming took 5 bases from V and 9 from J; bases not matched to a gene: 12. The germline CDR1 and CDR2 sequences are SGDLS and YYNGEE. CDR3 size: 17 residues. CDR3: CASSSFPGLAGGGEQFF. DNA of the CDR3: TGTGCCAGCAGTTCCTTCCCGGGACTAGCGGGGGGCGGTGAGCAGTTCTTC.

In nucleotides, the CDR3 is TGTGCCAGCAGTTCAGCAGGGGGCGCTTATGGCTACACCTTC. Encoded protein: CASSSAGGAYGYTF. The chain uses TRBV28 and TRBJ1-2; 8 positions agree with TRBD1. The CDR3 is made up of 14 amino acids. Germline V gene sequence: CDR1 MDHEN, CDR2 SYDVKM. J gave up 5 bases and V 4 bases, and 6 bases lay outside the gene matches.